These T cell receptor beta chains were read from a single sample in a study of blood T cell repertoires in COVID-19. The data were produced by immunoSEQ multiplex PCR, yet TCRdb's version contains in-frame clones alone and is incomplete. This table holds some 270,000 clones, 75% to 90% found once. Input material: PBMCs or T cells enriched from blood (not recorded which). Every receptor here comes from a woman in her thirties or forties who had recovered from COVID-19. The CDR3 runs from the conserved cysteine through the conserved F or W. Each record gives: D gene, J gene, V gene, clone size, CDR3 protein, CDR3 DNA. A D gene is named only where the DNA matches it firmly. Size is omitted from some rows. Given values are once, few, many or a class for expanded clones.

d_call: -; j_call: TRBJ1-2; v_call: TRBV6-5; clone_size: -; cdr3_aa: CASSWADANYGYTF; cdr3_nt: TGTGCCAGCAGCTGGGCAGACGCTAACTATGGCTACACCTTC
d_call: -; j_call: TRBJ2-7; v_call: TRBV5-6; clone_size: few; cdr3_aa: CASSLAPSGPYEQYF; cdr3_nt: TGTGCCAGCAGCTTGGCGCCGTCGGGTCCCTACGAGCAGTACTTC
d_call: TRBD1; j_call: TRBJ1-3; v_call: TRBV7-9; clone_size: -; cdr3_aa: CASSEDRAGNTIYF; cdr3_nt: TGTGCCAGCAGCGAAGACAGGGCGGGAAACACCATATATTTT
d_call: TRBD1; j_call: TRBJ2-1; v_call: TRBV9; clone_size: once; cdr3_aa: CASSATGDEQFF; cdr3_nt: TGTGCCAGCAGTGCGACAGGGGATGAGCAGTTCTTC
d_call: TRBD1; j_call: TRBJ2-7; v_call: TRBV28; clone_size: -; cdr3_aa: CASSLGQGALDF; cdr3_nt: TGTGCCAGCAGCCTGGGACAGGGGGCTCTGGACTTC
d_call: -; j_call: TRBJ1-1; v_call: TRBV3-1/TRBV3-2; clone_size: -; cdr3_aa: CASSPLTGDEAFF; cdr3_nt: TGTGCCAGCAGCCCTTTAACAGGCGACGAAGCTTTCTTT
d_call: TRBD2; j_call: TRBJ2-3; v_call: TRBV7-8; clone_size: -; cdr3_aa: CASSSGIAGLLAGTDTQYF; cdr3_nt: TGTGCCAGCAGCTCCGGGATAGCGGGATTACTCGCCGGCACAGATACGCAGTATTTT
d_call: TRBD1; j_call: TRBJ1-2; v_call: TRBV27; clone_size: -; cdr3_aa: CASSPRQGARYTF; cdr3_nt: TGTGCCAGCAGTCCTCGACAGGGGGCGCGCTACACCTTC
d_call: -; j_call: TRBJ2-5; v_call: TRBV13; clone_size: -; cdr3_aa: CASSSTGRETQYF; cdr3_nt: TGTGCCAGCAGCTCGACAGGGAGGGAGACCCAGTACTTC
d_call: -; j_call: TRBJ1-2; v_call: TRBV5-1; clone_size: -; cdr3_aa: CASSPGGGEYGYTF; cdr3_nt: TGCGCCAGCAGCCCGGGCGGAGGGGAGTATGGCTACACCTTC
d_call: TRBD1; j_call: TRBJ1-1; v_call: TRBV9; clone_size: -; cdr3_aa: CASSVDPGQGSMNTEAFF; cdr3_nt: TGTGCCAGCAGCGTAGATCCGGGACAGGGTTCGATGAACACTGAAGCTTTCTTT
d_call: -; j_call: TRBJ1-2; v_call: TRBV5-6; clone_size: -; cdr3_aa: CASSLDNNYGYTF; cdr3_nt: TGTGCCAGCAGCTTGGACAACAACTATGGCTACACCTTC
d_call: TRBD1; j_call: TRBJ1-2; v_call: TRBV7-2; clone_size: -; cdr3_aa: CASSTQDRGDYGYTF; cdr3_nt: TGTGCCAGCAGCACCCAGGACAGGGGGGACTATGGCTACACCTTC
d_call: -; j_call: TRBJ1-5; v_call: TRBV19; clone_size: few; cdr3_aa: CATSGLGGNFQPQHF; cdr3_nt: TGTGCCACCTCGGGTTTGGGGGGTAACTTTCAGCCCCAGCATTTT
d_call: -; j_call: TRBJ2-5; v_call: TRBV5-1; clone_size: -; cdr3_aa: CASSLGGRGKTQYF; cdr3_nt: TGCGCCAGCAGCTTGGGGGGCAGGGGAAAGACCCAGTACTTC
d_call: -; j_call: TRBJ2-5; v_call: TRBV6-1; clone_size: -; cdr3_aa: CASSEELRGGGQETQYF; cdr3_nt: TGTGCCAGCAGTGAAGAGTTACGGGGAGGGGGGCAAGAGACCCAGTACTTC
d_call: -; j_call: TRBJ2-1; v_call: TRBV15; clone_size: -; cdr3_aa: CATSRRRGLNEQFF; cdr3_nt: TGTGCCACCAGCAGACGTCGGGGTCTAAATGAGCAGTTCTTC
d_call: -; j_call: TRBJ1-1; v_call: TRBV11-2; clone_size: once; cdr3_aa: CASSFSTTEAFF; cdr3_nt: TGTGCCAGCAGCTTTTCGACTACTGAAGCTTTCTTT
d_call: TRBD1; j_call: TRBJ1-1; v_call: TRBV2; clone_size: -; cdr3_aa: CASSEGPGQGNTEAFF; cdr3_nt: TGTGCCAGCAGTGAAGGACCGGGACAGGGGAACACTGAAGCTTTCTTT
d_call: TRBD1; j_call: TRBJ1-1; v_call: TRBV11-3; clone_size: few; cdr3_aa: CASSTRDSEAFF; cdr3_nt: TGTGCCAGCAGCACGCGGGACAGTGAAGCTTTCTTT
d_call: TRBD1; j_call: TRBJ2-5; v_call: TRBV5-1; clone_size: -; cdr3_aa: CASSLVDRGTQYF; cdr3_nt: TGCGCCAGCAGCTTGGTGGACAGGGGGACCCAGTACTTC
d_call: -; j_call: TRBJ1-6; v_call: TRBV2; clone_size: -; cdr3_aa: CASSEGLGVSSLHF; cdr3_nt: TGTGCCAGCAGTGAAGGGTTGGGCGTTTCATCCCTCCACTTT
d_call: -; j_call: TRBJ1-2; v_call: TRBV6-5; clone_size: -; cdr3_aa: CASSRTRRDYGYTF; cdr3_nt: TGTGCCAGCAGTCGGACTCGAAGGGACTATGGCTACACCTTC
d_call: -; j_call: TRBJ2-3; v_call: TRBV11-2; clone_size: -; cdr3_aa: CASSLGVGASTDTQYF; cdr3_nt: TGTGCCAGCAGCTTAGGAGTCGGAGCTAGCACAGATACGCAGTATTTT
d_call: TRBD1; j_call: TRBJ2-7; v_call: TRBV6-4; clone_size: once; cdr3_aa: CASSPDRGSYEQYF; cdr3_nt: TGTGCCAGCTCTCCGGACAGGGGGTCCTACGAGCAGTACTTC
d_call: -; j_call: TRBJ1-1; v_call: TRBV21-1; clone_size: once; cdr3_aa: CASSKKEGPQMNTEAFF; cdr3_nt: TGTGCCAGCAGCAAAAAGGAGGGACCTCAAATGAACACTGAAGCTTTCTTT
d_call: TRBD1; j_call: TRBJ1-1; v_call: TRBV7-2; clone_size: -; cdr3_aa: CASTRDRGRAEAFF; cdr3_nt: TGTGCCAGCACCCGGGACAGGGGAAGAGCTGAAGCTTTCTTT
d_call: TRBD1; j_call: TRBJ1-1; v_call: TRBV11-2; clone_size: -; cdr3_aa: CASSPRKGAGTEAFF; cdr3_nt: TGTGCCAGCAGTCCCCGGAAGGGGGCTGGCACTGAAGCTTTCTTT
d_call: -; j_call: TRBJ1-4; v_call: TRBV5-1; clone_size: -; cdr3_aa: CASSLALQGRGDEKLFF; cdr3_nt: TGCGCCAGCAGCTTGGCCCTACAGGGAAGAGGTGATGAAAAACTGTTTTTT
d_call: TRBD1; j_call: TRBJ1-5; v_call: TRBV29-1; clone_size: once; cdr3_aa: CSYRQGGSNQPQHF; cdr3_nt: TGCAGCTATAGGCAGGGGGGAAGCAATCAGCCCCAGCATTTT
d_call: -; j_call: TRBJ2-7; v_call: TRBV7-9; clone_size: -; cdr3_aa: CASSLDYLLGEQYF; cdr3_nt: TGTGCCAGCAGCTTAGACTACCTCCTCGGCGAGCAGTACTTC
d_call: TRBD1; j_call: TRBJ2-7; v_call: TRBV18; clone_size: once; cdr3_aa: CASSPGTGVHEQYF; cdr3_nt: TGTGCCAGCTCACCAGGAACAGGGGTCCACGAGCAGTACTTC
d_call: -; j_call: TRBJ1-1; v_call: TRBV30; clone_size: -; cdr3_aa: CAWSVRGRGTNTEAFF; cdr3_nt: TGTGCCTGGAGTGTACGAGGTAGGGGGACGAACACTGAAGCTTTCTTT
d_call: -; j_call: TRBJ1-1; v_call: TRBV7-9; clone_size: -; cdr3_aa: CASSGNRDTEAFF; cdr3_nt: TGTGCCAGCAGCGGTAACCGGGACACTGAAGCTTTCTTT
d_call: TRBD2; j_call: TRBJ2-1; v_call: TRBV14; clone_size: -; cdr3_aa: CASSSSGGGMEQFF; cdr3_nt: TGTGCCAGCAGCTCGTCGGGGGGTGGTATGGAGCAGTTCTTC